This TCR beta chain is from a study of shared clonotypes between healthy human individuals. At the level of the study: Every donor yielded three CD4 naive, three CD4 memory, two CD8 naive and one CD8 memory plate. General study findings and limits: The study found about 5.1% of naive CD4 clonotypes shared across a handful of donors.

CD8 cells regarded as naive lacked CD45RO, were positively chosen for CCR7, and omitted terminally differentiated effector memory CD45RA+ cells. Sequencing used immunoSEQ multiplex PCR; TCRdb keeps in-frame clones, though not all of them. Of under 700,000 clones in the sample, 85% to 95% were seen once. Comment on this clone: What it binds is unknown.

Trimming shortened V by 3 bases and J by 0 bases, and 5 bases separated the two germline ends. Germline V CDR1 and CDR2: MNHNS, SASEGT. The CDR3 extends over 13 amino acids. The source of this sequence is a woman in her thirties in good health. The J gene is TRBJ2-5, the V gene TRBV6-1; D uncertain. Sequencing input: naive CD8+ T cells sorted from blood. The CDR3 region is CASSDLYQETQYF. The DNA for the CDR3 is TGTGCCAGCAGTGACTTGTACCAAGAGACCCAGTACTTC.